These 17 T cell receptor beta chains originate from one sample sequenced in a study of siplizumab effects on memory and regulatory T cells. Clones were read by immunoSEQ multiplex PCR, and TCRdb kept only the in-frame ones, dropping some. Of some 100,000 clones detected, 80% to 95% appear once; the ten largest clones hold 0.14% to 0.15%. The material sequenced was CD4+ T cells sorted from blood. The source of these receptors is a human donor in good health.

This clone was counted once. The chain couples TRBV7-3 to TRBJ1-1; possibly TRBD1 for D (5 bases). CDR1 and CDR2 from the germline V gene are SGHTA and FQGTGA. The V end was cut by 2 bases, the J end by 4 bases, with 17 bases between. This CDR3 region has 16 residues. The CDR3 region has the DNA TGTGCCAGCAGCTTAGGGGGACCACAGGTGGGCACTGAAGCTTTCTTT. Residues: CASSLGGPQVGTEAFF.

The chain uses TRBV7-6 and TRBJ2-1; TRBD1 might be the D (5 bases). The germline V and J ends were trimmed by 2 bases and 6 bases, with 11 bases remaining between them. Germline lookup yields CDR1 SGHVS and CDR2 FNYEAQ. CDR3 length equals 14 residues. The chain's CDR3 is CASSLIARANEQFF. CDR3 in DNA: TGTGCCAGCAGCTTAATCGCCAGGGCCAATGAGCAGTTCTTC.

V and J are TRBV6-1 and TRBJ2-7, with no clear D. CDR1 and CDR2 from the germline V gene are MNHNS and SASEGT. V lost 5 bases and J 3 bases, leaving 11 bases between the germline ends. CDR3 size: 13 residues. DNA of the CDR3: TGTGCCAGCAGTTATAGTTGGATCTACGAGCAGTACTTC. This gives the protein CASSYSWIYEQYF.

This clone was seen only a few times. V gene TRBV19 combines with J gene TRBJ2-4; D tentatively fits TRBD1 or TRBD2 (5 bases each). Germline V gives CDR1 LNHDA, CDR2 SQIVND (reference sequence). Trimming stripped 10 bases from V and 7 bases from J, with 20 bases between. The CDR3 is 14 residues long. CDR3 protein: CATVGTGVYNIQYF. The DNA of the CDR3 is TGTGCCACCGTAGGGACCGGGGTCTATAACATTCAGTACTTC.

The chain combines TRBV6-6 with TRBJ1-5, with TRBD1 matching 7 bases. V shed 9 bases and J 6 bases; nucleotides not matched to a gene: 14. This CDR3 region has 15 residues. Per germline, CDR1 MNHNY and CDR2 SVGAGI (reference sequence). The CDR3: CASNRGPTGGQPQHF. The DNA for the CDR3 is TGTGCCAGTAACAGGGGCCCAACGGGAGGTCAGCCCCAGCATTTT.

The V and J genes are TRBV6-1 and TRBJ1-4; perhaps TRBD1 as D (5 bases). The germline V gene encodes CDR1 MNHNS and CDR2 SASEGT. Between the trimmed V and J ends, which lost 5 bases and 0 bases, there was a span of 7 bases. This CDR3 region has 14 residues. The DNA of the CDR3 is TGTGCCAGCAGTCCCAGGGCAACTAATGAAAAACTGTTTTTT. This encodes CASSPRATNEKLFF.

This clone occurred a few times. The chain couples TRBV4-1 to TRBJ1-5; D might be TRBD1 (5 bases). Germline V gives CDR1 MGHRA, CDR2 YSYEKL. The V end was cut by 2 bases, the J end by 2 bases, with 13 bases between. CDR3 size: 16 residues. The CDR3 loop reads CASSQTRLGGNQPQHF. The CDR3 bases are TGCGCCAGCAGCCAAACGCGTTTAGGGGGCAATCAGCCCCAGCATTTT.

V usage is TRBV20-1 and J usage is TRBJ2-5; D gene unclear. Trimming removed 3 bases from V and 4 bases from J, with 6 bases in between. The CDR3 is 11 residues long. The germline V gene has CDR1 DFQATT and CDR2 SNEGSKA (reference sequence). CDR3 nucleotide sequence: TGCAGTGCTAGCCTAGTAGAGACCCAGTACTTC. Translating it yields CSASLVETQYF.

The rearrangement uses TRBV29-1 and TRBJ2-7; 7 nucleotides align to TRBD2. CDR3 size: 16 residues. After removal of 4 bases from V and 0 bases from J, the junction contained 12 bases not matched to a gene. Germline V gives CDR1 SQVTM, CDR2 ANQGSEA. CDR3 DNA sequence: TGCAGCGTTGTTCTATTTACGCGGGGGAGCTCCTACGAGCAGTACTTC. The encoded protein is CSVVLFTRGSSYEQYF.

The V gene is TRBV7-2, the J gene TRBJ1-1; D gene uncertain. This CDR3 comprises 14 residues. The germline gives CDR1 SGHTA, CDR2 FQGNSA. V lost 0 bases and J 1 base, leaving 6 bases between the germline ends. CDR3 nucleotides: TGTGCCAGCAGCTTAGCGCGAGAGAACACTGAAGCTTTCTTT. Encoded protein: CASSLARENTEAFF.

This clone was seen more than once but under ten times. DNA for the CDR3: TGTGCCAGCAGCATAAACAGGGGCCCTGCTTTCTTT. Translation: CASSINRGPAFF. This rearrangement joins TRBV7-3 to TRBJ1-1; TRBD1 aligns across 7 bases. V trimming: 5 bases; J trimming: 11 bases; junction bases outside the gene matches: 8. The CDR3 is made up of 12 amino acids. In germline, CDR1 is SGHTA, CDR2 FQGTGA.

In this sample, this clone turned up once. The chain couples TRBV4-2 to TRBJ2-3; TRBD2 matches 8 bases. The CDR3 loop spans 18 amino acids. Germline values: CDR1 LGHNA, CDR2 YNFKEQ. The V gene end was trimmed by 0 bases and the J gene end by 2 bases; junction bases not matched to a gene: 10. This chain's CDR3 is CASSQDPRRGEITDTQYF. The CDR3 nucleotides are TGTGCCAGCAGCCAAGACCCCCGGCGGGGGGAAATCACAGATACGCAGTATTTT.

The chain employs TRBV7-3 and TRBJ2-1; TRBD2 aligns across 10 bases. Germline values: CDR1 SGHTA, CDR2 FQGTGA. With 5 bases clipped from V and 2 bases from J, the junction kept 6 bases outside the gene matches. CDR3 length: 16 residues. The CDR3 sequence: CASSPTTSGTYNEQFF. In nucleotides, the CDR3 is TGTGCCAGCAGCCCAACCACTAGCGGGACCTACAATGAGCAGTTCTTC.

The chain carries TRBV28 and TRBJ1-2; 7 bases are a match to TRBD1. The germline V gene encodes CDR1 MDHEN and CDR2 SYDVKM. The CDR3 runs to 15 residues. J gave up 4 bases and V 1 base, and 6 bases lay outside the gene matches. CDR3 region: CASSLLDRLGYGYTF. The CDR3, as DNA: TGTGCCAGCAGTTTATTGGACAGGCTGGGCTATGGCTACACCTTC.

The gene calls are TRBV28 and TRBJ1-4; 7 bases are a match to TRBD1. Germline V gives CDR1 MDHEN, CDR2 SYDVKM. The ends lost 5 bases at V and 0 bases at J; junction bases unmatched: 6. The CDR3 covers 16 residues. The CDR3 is CASSLGTAATNEKLFF. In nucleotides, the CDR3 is TGTGCCAGCAGTCTGGGGACAGCCGCAACTAATGAAAAACTGTTTTTT.

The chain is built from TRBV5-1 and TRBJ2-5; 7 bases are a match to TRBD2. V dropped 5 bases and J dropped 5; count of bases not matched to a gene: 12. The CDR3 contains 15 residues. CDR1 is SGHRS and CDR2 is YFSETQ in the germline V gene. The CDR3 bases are TGCGCCAGCAGTCCCGACAGCGGACTAGTGGAGACCCAGTACTTC. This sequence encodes CASSPDSGLVETQYF.

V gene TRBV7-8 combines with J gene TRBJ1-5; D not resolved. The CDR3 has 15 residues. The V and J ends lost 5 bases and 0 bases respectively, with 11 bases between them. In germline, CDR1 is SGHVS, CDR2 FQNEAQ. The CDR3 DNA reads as TGTGCCAGCAGCCCGGTGGGTAATAGCAATCAGCCCCAGCATTTT. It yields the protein CASSPVGNSNQPQHF.